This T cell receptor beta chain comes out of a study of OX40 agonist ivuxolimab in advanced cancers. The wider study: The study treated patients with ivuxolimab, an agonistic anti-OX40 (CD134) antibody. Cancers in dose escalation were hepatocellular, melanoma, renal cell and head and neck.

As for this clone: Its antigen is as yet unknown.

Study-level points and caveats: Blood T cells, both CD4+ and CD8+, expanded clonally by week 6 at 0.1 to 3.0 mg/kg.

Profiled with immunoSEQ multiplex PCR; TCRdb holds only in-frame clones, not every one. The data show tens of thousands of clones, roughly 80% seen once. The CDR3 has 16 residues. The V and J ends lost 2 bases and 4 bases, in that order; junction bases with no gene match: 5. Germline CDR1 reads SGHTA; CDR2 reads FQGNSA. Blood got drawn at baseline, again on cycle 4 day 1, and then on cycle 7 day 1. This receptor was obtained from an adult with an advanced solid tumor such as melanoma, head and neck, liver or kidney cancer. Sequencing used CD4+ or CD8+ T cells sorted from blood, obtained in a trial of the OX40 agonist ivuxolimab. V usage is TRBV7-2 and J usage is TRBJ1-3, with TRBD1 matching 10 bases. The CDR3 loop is CASSLPLTGGGNTIYF. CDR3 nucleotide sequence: TGTGCCAGCAGCTTACCCTTGACAGGGGGCGGAAACACCATATATTTT. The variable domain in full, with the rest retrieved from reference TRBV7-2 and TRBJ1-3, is GAGVSQSPSNKVTEKGKDVELRCDPISGHTALYWYRQSLGQGLEFLIYFQGNSAPDKSGLPSDRFSAERTGGSVSTLTIQRTQQEDSAVYLCASSLPLTGGGNTIYFGEGSWLTVV.